This TCR beta chain emerged from a study of blood T cell repertoires in COVID-19. Background on the study: Samples representing acute and convalescent COVID-19 were sourced from the United States, Italy and Spain.

CDR3 length: 11 amino acids. Per germline, CDR1 DFQATT and CDR2 SNEGSKA (reference sequence). The ends were cut back, 7 bases at V and 8 bases at J, with 12 bases in the middle. Original methodology: Reference gene primer amplification gave nucleated cell count estimates. Sequenced by immunoSEQ multiplex PCR; TCRdb stores in-frame clones only, minus some. That table is the source of V, J and clone size, and D and trimming were worked out from the DNA. The table lists about 140,000 clones, less than 85% of them singletons, with 1.5% to 2% in the top ten. The sample comprised PBMCs or T cells enriched from blood (not recorded which). The chain has TRBV20-1 and TRBJ2-1; unclear D gene. This sequence originates from a woman in her late teens or twenties who had been exposed to COVID-19. The CDR3 DNA reads as TGCAGTGTAGTAGCATTCGATGAGCAGTTCTTC. Amino acid sequence: CSVVAFDEQFF.